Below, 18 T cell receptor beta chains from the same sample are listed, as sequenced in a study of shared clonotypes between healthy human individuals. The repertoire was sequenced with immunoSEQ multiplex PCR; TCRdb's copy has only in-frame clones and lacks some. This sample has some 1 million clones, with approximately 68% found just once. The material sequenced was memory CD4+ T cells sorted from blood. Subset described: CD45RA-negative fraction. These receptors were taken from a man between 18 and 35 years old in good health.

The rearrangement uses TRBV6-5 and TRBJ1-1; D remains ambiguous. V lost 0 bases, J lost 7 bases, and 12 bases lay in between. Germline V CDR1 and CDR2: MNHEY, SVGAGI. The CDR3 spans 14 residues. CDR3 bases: TGTGCCAGCAGTTACTCGAGTAATTGGGTTGAAGCTTTCTTT. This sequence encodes CASSYSSNWVEAFF.

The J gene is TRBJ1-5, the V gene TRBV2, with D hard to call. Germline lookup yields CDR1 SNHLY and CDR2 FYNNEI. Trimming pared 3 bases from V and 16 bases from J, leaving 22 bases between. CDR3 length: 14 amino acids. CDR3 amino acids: CASSDFYRSARVHF. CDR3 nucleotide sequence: TGTGCCAGCAGTGATTTCTACCGGTCAGCAAGGGTCCATTTT.

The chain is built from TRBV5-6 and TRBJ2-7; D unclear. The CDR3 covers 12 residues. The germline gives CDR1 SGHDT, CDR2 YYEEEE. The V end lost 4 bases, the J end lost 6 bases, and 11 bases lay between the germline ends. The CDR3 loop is CASSIRAGEQYF. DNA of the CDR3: TGTGCCAGCAGCATCAGAGCTGGCGAGCAGTACTTC. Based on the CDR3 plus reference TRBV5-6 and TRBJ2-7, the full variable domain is DAGVTQSPTHLIKTRGQQVTLRCSPKSGHDTVSWYQQALGQGPQFIFQYYEEEERQRGNFPDRFSGHQFPNYSSELNVNALLLGDSALYLCASSIRAGEQYFGPGTRLTVT.

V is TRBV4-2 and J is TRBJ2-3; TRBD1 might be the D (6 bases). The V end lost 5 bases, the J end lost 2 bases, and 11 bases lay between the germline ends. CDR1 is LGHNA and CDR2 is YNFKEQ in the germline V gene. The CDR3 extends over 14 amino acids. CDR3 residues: CASSGGQFTDTQYF. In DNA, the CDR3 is TGTGCCAGCAGCGGGGGACAATTCACAGATACGCAGTATTTT.

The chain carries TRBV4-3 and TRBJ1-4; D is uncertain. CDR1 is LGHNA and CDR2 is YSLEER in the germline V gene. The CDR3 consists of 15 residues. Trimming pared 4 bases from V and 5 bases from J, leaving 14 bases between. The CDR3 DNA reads TGCGCCAGCAGCCCCCGGCCCGGCCCCAATGAAAAACTGTTTTTT. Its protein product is CASSPRPGPNEKLFF.

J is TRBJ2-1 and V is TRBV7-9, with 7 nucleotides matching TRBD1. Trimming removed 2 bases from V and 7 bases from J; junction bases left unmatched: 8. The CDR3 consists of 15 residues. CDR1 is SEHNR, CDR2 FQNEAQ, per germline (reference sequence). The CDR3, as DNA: TGTGCCAGCAGCTTAACCGGGACAGCTAAGAATGAGCAGTTCTTC. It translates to CASSLTGTAKNEQFF.

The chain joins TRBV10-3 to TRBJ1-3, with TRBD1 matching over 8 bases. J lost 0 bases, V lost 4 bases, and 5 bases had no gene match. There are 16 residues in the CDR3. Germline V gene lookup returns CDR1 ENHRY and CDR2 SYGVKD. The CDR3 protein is CAISAGGTGSGNTIYF. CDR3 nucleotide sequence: TGTGCCATCAGTGCCGGCGGGACAGGCTCTGGAAACACCATATATTTT.

In DNA, the CDR3 is TGCGCCAGCAGTGCGAGCACAGATACGCAGTATTTT. As protein: CASSASTDTQYF. This rearrangement joins TRBV10-1 to TRBJ2-3; D is unclear. The CDR3 has 12 amino acids. Germline V gene data show CDR1 as WNHNN and CDR2 as SYGVQD (reference sequence). Trimming cost V 4 bases and J 0 bases, with 2 bases left between them.

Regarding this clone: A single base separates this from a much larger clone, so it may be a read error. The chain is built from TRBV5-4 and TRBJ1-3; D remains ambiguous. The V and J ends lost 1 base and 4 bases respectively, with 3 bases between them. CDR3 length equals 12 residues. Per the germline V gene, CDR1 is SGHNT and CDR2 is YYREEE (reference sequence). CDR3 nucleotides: TGTGCCAGCAGCTTGAACGGAAACACCATATATTTT. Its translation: CASSLNGNTIYF.

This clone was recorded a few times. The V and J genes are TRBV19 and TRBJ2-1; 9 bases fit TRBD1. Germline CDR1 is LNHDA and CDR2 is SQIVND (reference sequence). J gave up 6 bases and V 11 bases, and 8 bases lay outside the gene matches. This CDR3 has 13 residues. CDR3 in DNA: TGTGCCGTCGGGACAGGGTCTTTCAATGAGCAGTTCTTC. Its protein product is CAVGTGSFNEQFF.

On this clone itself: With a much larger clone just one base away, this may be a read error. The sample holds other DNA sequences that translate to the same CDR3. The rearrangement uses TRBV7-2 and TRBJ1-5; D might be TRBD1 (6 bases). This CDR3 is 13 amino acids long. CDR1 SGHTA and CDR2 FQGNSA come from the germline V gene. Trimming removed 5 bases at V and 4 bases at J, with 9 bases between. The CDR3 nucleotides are TGTGCCAGCAGCCTGGGACAAAATCAGCCCCAGCATTTT. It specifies CASSLGQNQPQHF.

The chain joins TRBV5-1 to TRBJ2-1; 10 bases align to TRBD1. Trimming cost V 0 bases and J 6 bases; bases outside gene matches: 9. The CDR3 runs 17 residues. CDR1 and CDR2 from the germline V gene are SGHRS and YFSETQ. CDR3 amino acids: CASSLGASGQGSNEQFF. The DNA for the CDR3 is TGCGCCAGCAGCTTGGGGGCGTCGGGACAGGGGAGCAATGAGCAGTTCTTC.

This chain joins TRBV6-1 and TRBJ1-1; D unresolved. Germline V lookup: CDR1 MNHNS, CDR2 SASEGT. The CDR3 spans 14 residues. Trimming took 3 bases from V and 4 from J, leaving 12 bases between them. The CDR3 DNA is TGTGCCAGCAGTGACCCCCTGGGAGGCACTGAAGCTTTCTTT. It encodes CASSDPLGGTEAFF.

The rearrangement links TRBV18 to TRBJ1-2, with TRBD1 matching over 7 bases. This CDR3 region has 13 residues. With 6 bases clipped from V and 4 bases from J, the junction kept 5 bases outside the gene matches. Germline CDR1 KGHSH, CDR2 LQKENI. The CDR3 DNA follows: TGTGCCAGCTCCGCAAACAGGGGCTATGGCTACACCTTC. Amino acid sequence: CASSANRGYGYTF. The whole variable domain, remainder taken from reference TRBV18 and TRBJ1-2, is NAGVMQNPRHLVRRRGQEARLRCSPMKGHSHVYWYRQLPEEGLKFMVYLQKENIIDESGMPKERFSAEFPKEGPSILRIQQVVRGDSAAYFCASSANRGYGYTFGSGTRLTVV.

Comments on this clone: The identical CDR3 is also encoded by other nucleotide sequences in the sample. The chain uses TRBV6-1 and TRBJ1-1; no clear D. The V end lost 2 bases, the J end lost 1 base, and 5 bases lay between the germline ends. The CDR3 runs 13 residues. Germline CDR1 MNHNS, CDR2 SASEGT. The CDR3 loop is CASSENRNTEAFF. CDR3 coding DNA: TGTGCCAGCAGTGAAAATAGGAACACTGAAGCTTTCTTT.

CDR3 amino acids: CASSFRSNEQFF. The DNA of the CDR3 is TGTGCCAGCAGCTTCAGAAGCAATGAGCAGTTCTTC. The chain is built from TRBV7-6 and TRBJ2-1; no clear D gene. V gave up 3 bases and J gave up 6 bases, with 6 bases separating them. Germline loops: CDR1 SGHVS, CDR2 FNYEAQ. This CDR3 has 12 amino acids.

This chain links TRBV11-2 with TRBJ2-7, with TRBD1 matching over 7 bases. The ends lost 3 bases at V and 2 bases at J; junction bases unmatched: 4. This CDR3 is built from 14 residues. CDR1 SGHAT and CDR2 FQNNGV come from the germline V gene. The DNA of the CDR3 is TGTGCCAGCAGCTTTACGGGACAGACCTACGAGCAGTACTTC. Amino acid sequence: CASSFTGQTYEQYF.

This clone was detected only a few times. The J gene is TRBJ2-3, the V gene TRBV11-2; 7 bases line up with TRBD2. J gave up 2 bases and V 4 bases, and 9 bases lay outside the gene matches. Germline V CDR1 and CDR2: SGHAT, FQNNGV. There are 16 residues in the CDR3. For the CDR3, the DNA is TGTGCCAGCAGCTCCCTTGGTAGCGGGCCCACAGATACGCAGTATTTT. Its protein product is CASSSLGSGPTDTQYF.